Listed below are T cell receptor beta chains from one sample, sequenced in a study of CD8+CD57+ T cells in acquired aplastic anemia. TCRdb independently ran MiXCR on the reads; one entry per CDR3 protein. The data contain some 200,000 distinct CDR3 sequences, 30% to 40% of them singletons. The specimen sequenced was sorted CD4+, CD8+, or CD8+CD57+ T cells (not recorded which) from PBMCs. All receptors come from a human donor in good health, serving as a control. The conserved cysteine and the conserved F or W are not part of the CDR3 here. Clone size, where shown, is once, few, many, or a class for clones that have expanded.

ASSFTYEIRNTEAF,TRBJ1-1,TRBV5-6,-
SASRDL,TRBJ2-1,TRBV20-1,many
ASSLFPGQGYSPLH,TRBJ1-6,TRBV5-5,-
ASSLRVRNTEAF,TRBJ1-1,TRBV4-1,many
SVGPNYAGTNDYGYT,TRBJ1-2,TRBV29-1,many
AGSHMPGLLSLYEQY,TRBJ2-7,TRBV4-1,-
SARDPTGIPQH,TRBJ1-5,TRBV20-1,many
ASSYLRDYGYT,TRBJ1-2,TRBV7-2,-
ASSQDPTGYYEQY,TRBJ2-7,TRBV3-1,-
ASSLFGTNGAQETQY,TRBJ2-5,TRBV5-1,-
ASSLTGRTGTDENIQY,TRBJ2-4,TRBV7-8,few
ASSHYGYA,TRBJ1-2,TRBV10-3,-
ASSSHFIGNF,TRBJ1-1,TRBV28,-
ASSEGGVVVEQF,TRBJ2-1,TRBV2,-
SARDFGGRVHEQF,TRBJ2-1,TRBV20-1,-
AISGGTVSYEQY,TRBJ2-7,TRBV10-3,-
SARGVFTLTGPNEQF,TRBJ2-1,TRBV20-1,once
AGRKGTGYQPQH,TRBJ1-5,TRBV6-2/TRBV6-3,-
ASSLIDGQGTEQF,TRBJ2-1,TRBV7-3,many
ASSLGGTFYGYT,TRBJ1-2,TRBV7-2,many
ASSLAGGEQETQY,TRBJ2-5,TRBV7-7,-
ASKVDRVGHEQY,TRBJ2-7,TRBV2,many
ASSLIRTNTDTQY,TRBJ2-3,TRBV5-1,-
ASSPLMDYEQY,TRBJ2-7,TRBV12-3/TRBV12-4,-
ATSDTDRSYEQY,TRBJ2-7,TRBV24-1,-
ASSSRLASEETQY,TRBJ2-5,TRBV7-9,-
ASRPEGTRGDTQY,TRBJ2-3,TRBV3-1,-
ASMSPAGGKNTQY,TRBJ2-3,TRBV27,once
SEDLRGNQPQH,TRBJ1-5,TRBV20-1,-
AISGTAPPYNYGYT,TRBJ1-2,TRBV10-3,-
ASKRLDNSPLH,TRBJ1-6,TRBV19,many
ASSLSASGGSYEQY,TRBJ2-7,TRBV5-1,many
ASSPGINTEAF,TRBJ1-1,TRBV7-2,-
ASSLVLVELETQY,TRBJ2-5,TRBV11-2,many
ASTITYEQY,TRBJ2-7,TRBV2,-
ASSQTSHYGYT,TRBJ1-2,TRBV7-9,many
SARVGGQGMGEQY,TRBJ2-7,TRBV20-1,many
ATSDFSVTGNSYNEQF,TRBJ2-1,TRBV24-1,many
AISESPPPYNYGYT,TRBJ1-2,TRBV10-3,many
ASSELTGTLGEQY,TRBJ2-7,TRBV2,-
ASSVRAGNDSPLH,TRBJ1-6,TRBV9,many
ASSNGGTQY,TRBJ2-3,TRBV3-1,-
ATSDFIGAGYT,TRBJ1-2,TRBV24-1,few
SARETQY,TRBJ2-5,TRBV20-1,few
ASSEQRNTERF,TRBJ2-1,TRBV10-3,-
SAASGFTDTQY,TRBJ2-3,TRBV20-1,many
ASSERGPTTNEKLF,TRBJ1-4,TRBV2,many
AISAQSGRAGNEQF,TRBJ2-1,TRBV10-3,many
ATSSSSGTYEQY,TRBJ2-7,TRBV15,-
ASSIGYGANVLT,TRBJ2-6,TRBV19,-
ASRDPKVNTGELF,TRBJ2-2,TRBV11-2,-
ASRPGVGEPQH,TRBJ1-5,TRBV12-3/TRBV12-4,many
SGDRGLAEAF,TRBJ1-1,TRBV29-1,-
ASSSRVTGNTIY,TRBJ1-3,TRBV3-1,few
ASRPDVGSYNSPLH,TRBJ1-6,TRBV19,-
SVDVGGAGTEAF,TRBJ1-1,TRBV29-1,once
ASRLGAGVILSDTQY,TRBJ2-3,TRBV6-1,few
ASSQDRDSNQPQH,TRBJ1-5,TRBV12-3/TRBV12-4,once
AIRFGQGNHEQY,TRBJ2-7,TRBV10-3,many